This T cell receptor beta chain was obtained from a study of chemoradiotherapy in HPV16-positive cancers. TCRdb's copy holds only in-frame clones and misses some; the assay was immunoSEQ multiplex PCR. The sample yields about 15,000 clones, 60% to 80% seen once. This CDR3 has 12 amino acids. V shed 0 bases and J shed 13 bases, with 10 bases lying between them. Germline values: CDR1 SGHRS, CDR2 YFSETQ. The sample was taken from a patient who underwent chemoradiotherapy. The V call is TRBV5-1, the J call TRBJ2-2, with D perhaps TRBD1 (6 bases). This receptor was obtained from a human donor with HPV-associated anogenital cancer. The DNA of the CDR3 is TGCGCCAGCAGCTTGGTTGGGGGCGCGCTGTTTTTT. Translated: CASSLVGGALFF.